A single sample is the source of the 29 T cell receptor beta chains below, sequenced in a study of PD-1 blockade in classical Hodgkin lymphoma. Relapse after autologous stem cell transplantation occurred in every patient, and brentuximab vedotin exposure varied. Using immunoSEQ multiplex PCR, the repertoire was profiled, and TCRdb retains in-frame clones only, with some absent. The top ten hold 9.5% to 11% of the sample, which has about 50,000 clones, approximately 70% seen once. Sample: peripheral blood mononuclear cells (PBMCs), taken at baseline. The receptors shown here come from a human donor with classical Hodgkin lymphoma.

The chain uses TRBV21-1 and TRBJ1-5; TRBD1, as called in the table, went unchecked against the DNA. TRBV21-1 is a pseudogene segment. This CDR3 is 20 amino acids long. The CDR3, as DNA: TGTGCCAGCAGCAAAAGGAAATCCAGGGGGTTCATGAGGAGCAATCAGCCCCAGCATTTT. Amino acid sequence: CASSKRKSRGFMRSNQPQHF.

This clone was counted only a few times. V is TRBV5-6 and J is TRBJ2-2; 7 positions match TRBD1. The length of the CDR3 is 15 residues. Looked up from germline, CDR1 is SGHDT and CDR2 is YYEEEE. With V trimmed by 4 bases and J by 2 bases, 5 bases remained unmatched. The CDR3 region has the DNA TGTGCCAGCAGCCTTGGACAGGTCAACACCGGGGAGCTGTTTTTT. This encodes CASSLGQVNTGELFF.

The chain is built from TRBV7-3 and TRBJ2-1, with TRBD2 matching over 11 bases. J was trimmed by 8 bases and V by 4 bases; bases with no gene match: 7. The CDR3 spans 15 residues. CDR1 and CDR2 (germline): SGHTA, FQGTGA. The CDR3 protein is CASSSIAGGIDEQFF. As DNA, the CDR3 is TGTGCCAGCAGCTCCATAGCGGGGGGGATCGATGAGCAGTTCTTC.

This clone was recorded only once. This rearrangement joins TRBV6-5 to TRBJ1-1, with unresolved D. Trimming pared 2 bases from V and 1 base from J, leaving 5 bases between. From germline, CDR1 is MNHEY and CDR2 SVGAGI. The CDR3 spans 13 residues. The CDR3, as DNA: TGTGCCAGCAGTTACGGGTGGAACACTGAAGCTTTCTTT. This gives the protein CASSYGWNTEAFF.

This sequence joins TRBV2 and TRBJ2-2; possible D gene TRBD2, 5 bases. Germline V gives CDR1 SNHLY, CDR2 FYNNEI. With 7 bases removed from V and 1 base from J, the gap between germline ends came to 10 bases. The CDR3 has 14 residues. CDR3 in amino acids: CASNNGVNTGELFF. The CDR3 DNA follows: TGTGCCAGCAATAACGGGGTGAACACCGGGGAGCTGTTTTTT. The full variable domain, its missing parts supplied by reference TRBV2 and TRBJ2-2, is EPEVTQTPSHQVTQMGQEVILRCVPISNHLYFYWYRQILGQKVEFLVSFYNNEISEKSEIFDDQFSVERPDGSNFTLKIRSTKLEDSAMYFCASNNGVNTGELFFGEGSRLTVL.

This CDR3 reads CASSSSQGDTEAFF. For the CDR3, the DNA is TGCGCCAGCAGCTCATCACAGGGTGACACTGAAGCTTTCTTT. The rearrangement links TRBV5-1 to TRBJ1-1, with D perhaps TRBD1 (6 bases). V was shortened by 3 bases and J by 3 bases, with 12 bases between the two germline ends. The CDR3 totals 14 residues. Germline CDR1 SGHRS, CDR2 YFSETQ.

This clone was seen only a few times. The chain has TRBV2 and TRBJ1-5; D not certain. CDR3 size: 16 residues. Trimming stripped 3 bases from V and 0 bases from J, with 12 bases between. Germline loops: CDR1 SNHLY, CDR2 FYNNEI. The CDR3 coding sequence is TGTGCCAGCAGTGACGAGGTGACGCATAGCAATCAGCCCCAGCATTTT. Its translation is CASSDEVTHSNQPQHF.

V gene TRBV7-6 combines with J gene TRBJ1-4; the D is unclear. Germline CDR1 SGHVS, CDR2 FNYEAQ. The CDR3 totals 14 residues. V gave up 2 bases and J gave up 8 bases, with 12 bases separating them. CDR3 residues: CASSLSVVGEKLFF. CDR3 bases: TGTGCCAGCAGCTTATCCGTCGTCGGGGAAAAACTGTTTTTT.

The chain employs TRBV7-2 and TRBJ2-2; no clear D. The V and J ends lost 1 base and 1 base respectively, with 4 bases between them. The CDR3 is 14 amino acids. Germline V gene lookup returns CDR1 SGHTA and CDR2 FQGNSA. The CDR3 reads CASSLEVNTGELFF. The CDR3 nucleotides are TGTGCCAGCAGCTTAGAAGTGAACACCGGGGAGCTGTTTTTT.

In its sample, this clone was seen a few times. For the CDR3, the DNA is TGTGCCAGCAGTGAAGACAGGGGGGTGATGACAGATACGCAGTATTTT. It codes for CASSEDRGVMTDTQYF. This chain connects TRBV2 to TRBJ2-3; 8 bases line up with TRBD1. Trimming took 1 base from V and 3 from J; bases not matched to a gene: 6. This CDR3 comprises 16 residues. The germline gives CDR1 SNHLY, CDR2 FYNNEI.

On this clone: The same CDR3 is also encoded by other DNA sequences in this sample. V and J are TRBV19 and TRBJ2-2, with D unclear. Germline values: CDR1 LNHDA, CDR2 SQIVND (reference sequence). The CDR3 loop spans 13 amino acids. The V end lost 2 bases, the J end lost 4 bases, and 5 bases lay between the germline ends. The CDR3 DNA is TGTGCCAGTAGTATATCCCCCACCGGGGAGCTGTTTTTT. This encodes CASSISPTGELFF.

The sample holds a few counts of this clone. The rearrangement joins TRBV19 to TRBJ2-1, with TRBD2 as a possible D gene (5 bases). CDR1 LNHDA and CDR2 SQIVND come from the germline V gene (reference sequence). The CDR3 runs to 14 residues. The V and J ends lost 3 bases and 5 bases respectively, with 11 bases between them. CDR3 DNA sequence: TGTGCCAGTAGTATCGCGGGTGTTCACAATGAGCAGTTCTTC. Translation gives CASSIAGVHNEQFF.

This clone occurred a few times. The chain recombines TRBV19 with TRBJ1-5; D gene unclear. V lost 1 base and J lost 11, with 12 bases in between. CDR1 is LNHDA and CDR2 is SQIVND in the germline V gene (reference sequence). The CDR3 has 13 residues. DNA for the CDR3: TGTGCCAGTAGTATAGGGTCTATCGAGGCCCAGCATTTT. Translated, it gives CASSIGSIEAQHF.

This clone was counted a single time. The gene calls are TRBV7-7 and TRBJ1-3, with 9 bases aligning to TRBD1. Germline-derived CDR1 and CDR2 are SSHAT and FNYEAQ (reference sequence). V lost 5 bases, J lost 0 bases, and 5 bases stayed unmatched. The CDR3 has 16 residues. This CDR3 reads CASSDGQGISGNTIYF. In DNA form, the CDR3 reads TGTGCCAGCAGCGACGGACAGGGGATCTCTGGAAACACCATATATTTT.

This clone was seen a single time. The chain combines TRBV18 with TRBJ1-5; TRBD1 might be the D (6 bases). The CDR3 has 13 amino acids. Between the trimmed V and J ends, which lost 3 bases and 7 bases, there was a span of 10 bases. Germline V lookup: CDR1 KGHSH, CDR2 LQKENI. For the CDR3, the DNA is TGTGCCAGCTCACCGGCGGGGGCCCAGCCCCAGCATTTT. This translates into CASSPAGAQPQHF.

The chain recombines TRBV25-1 with TRBJ1-1; D might be TRBD1 (5 bases). Germline values: CDR1 MGHDK, CDR2 SYGVNS. Trimming stripped 2 bases from V and 10 bases from J, with 20 bases between. CDR3 length equals 15 residues. This chain's CDR3 is CASSENADIPRGAFF. CDR3 DNA sequence: TGTGCCAGCAGTGAAAATGCGGACATCCCCAGAGGAGCTTTCTTT.

The chain recombines TRBV4-1 with TRBJ2-7; D is tentatively TRBD1 or TRBD2 (6 bases each). The germline CDR1 and CDR2 sequences are MGHRA and YSYEKL. Deletions cut 2 bases from V and 5 bases from J, with 13 bases between. The CDR3 has 14 residues. This CDR3 reads CASSQRDGGHEQYF. The CDR3 bases are TGCGCCAGCAGCCAACGGGACGGGGGCCACGAGCAGTACTTC.

This chain connects TRBV9 to TRBJ1-2; D is unclear. The ends were cut back, 4 bases at V and 1 base at J, with 5 bases in the middle. CDR1 and CDR2 from the germline V gene are SGDLS and YYNGEE. This CDR3 has 12 amino acids. Here the CDR3 reads CASSLLNYGYTF. Written as DNA, the CDR3 is TGTGCCAGCAGCCTTCTTAACTATGGCTACACCTTC.

This clone was recorded once. V is TRBV2 and J is TRBJ2-1; maybe TRBD2 (6 bases). Per the germline V gene, CDR1 is SNHLY and CDR2 is FYNNEI. V was pared by 5 bases and J by 3 bases, with 14 bases between. CDR3 size: 15 residues. The CDR3 here is CASSRLVGGYNEQFF. In nucleotides, the CDR3 is TGTGCCAGCAGTCGCCTCGTCGGGGGCTACAATGAGCAGTTCTTC.

This rearrangement joins TRBV9 to TRBJ2-1; TRBD1 might be the D (6 bases). The V end lost 5 bases, the J end lost 3 bases, and 15 bases lay between the germline ends. The V gene's germline CDR1 is SGDLS and CDR2 YYNGEE. There are 15 residues in the CDR3. CDR3 amino acids: CASSVWGTYYNEQFF. The CDR3 bases are TGTGCCAGCAGTGTGTGGGGGACATACTACAATGAGCAGTTCTTC.

The chain links TRBV9 to TRBJ1-6, with TRBD1 as a possible D gene (5 bases). This CDR3 contains 15 residues. Germline CDR1 and CDR2: SGDLS and YYNGEE. Trimming pared 1 base from V and 5 bases from J, leaving 10 bases between. The CDR3 loop is CASSVSGTDNSPLHF. CDR3 coding DNA: TGTGCCAGCAGCGTATCCGGGACCGATAATTCACCCCTCCACTTT.

V gene TRBV6-5 combines with J gene TRBJ1-2, with 7 bases identical to TRBD1. CDR3 length: 13 residues. Germline V gene data show CDR1 as MNHEY and CDR2 as SVGAGI. The V segment lost 2 bases and the J segment 6 bases; nucleotides outside the gene matches: 3. CDR3 amino acids: CASSYETGHGYTF. The DNA of the CDR3 is TGTGCCAGCAGTTACGAGACAGGGCATGGCTACACCTTC.

This clone occurred once. Its ends do not fully match the called genes, so a read error is possible. In the same sample, other DNA sequences code for this CDR3. This chain links TRBV5-1 with TRBJ1-5; D gene uncertain. The CDR3 contains 15 residues. Germline V lookup: CDR1 SGHRS, CDR2 YFSETQ. The CDR3: CASSLGSSSNQPQHF. The CDR3 coding sequence is TGCGCCAGCAGCTTGGGGAGTAGCAGCAATCAGCCTCAGCATTTT.

This clone was detected only a few times. This rearrangement joins TRBV4-1 to TRBJ1-5; 7 nucleotides line up with TRBD1. Germline V CDR1 and CDR2: MGHRA, YSYEKL. The CDR3 has 16 residues. Losses at the gene ends were 4 bases for V and 4 bases for J; bases not matched to a gene: 10. The chain's CDR3 is CASSRSRGAGNQPQHF. The CDR3 nucleotides are TGCGCCAGCAGCCGCTCCAGGGGGGCCGGTAATCAGCCCCAGCATTTT.

This chain joins TRBV2 and TRBJ1-5; TRBD1 agrees at 7 bases. This CDR3 spans 14 amino acids. Trimming removed 6 bases from V and 6 bases from J; junction bases left unmatched: 8. Germline V CDR1 and CDR2: SNHLY, FYNNEI. The CDR3 is CASRQTGMSQPQHF. The CDR3 bases are TGTGCCAGCAGGCAGACAGGGATGAGTCAGCCCCAGCATTTT. Combining the CDR3 with reference TRBV2 and TRBJ1-5 gives the whole variable domain EPEVTQTPSHQVTQMGQEVILRCVPISNHLYFYWYRQILGQKVEFLVSFYNNEISEKSEIFDDQFSVERPDGSNFTLKIRSTKLEDSAMYFCASRQTGMSQPQHFGDGTRLSIL.

This clone turned up a few times. The V and J genes are TRBV30 and TRBJ1-5, with D possibly being TRBD1 (6 bases). This CDR3 has 14 amino acids. Germline V gene data show CDR1 as GTSNPN and CDR2 as SVGIG (reference sequence). Trimming took 3 bases from V and 2 from J, leaving 11 bases between them. The CDR3 region has the DNA TGTGCCTGGAGGGACAGTTCGGGCAATCAGCCCCAGCATTTT. As protein: CAWRDSSGNQPQHF.

The J gene is TRBJ2-5, the V gene TRBV7-6; possible D gene TRBD1, 5 bases. Trimming took 0 bases from V and 2 from J, leaving 13 bases between them. Germline CDR1 reads SGHVS; CDR2 reads FNYEAQ. The CDR3 length is 16 residues. CDR3 DNA sequence: TGTGCCAGCAGCTTAGCGGGCAGGGATGGGCAAGAGACCCAGTACTTC. Its protein product is CASSLAGRDGQETQYF.

With respect to this clone: This same CDR3 is encoded by further DNA sequences in the sample. This chain uses TRBV28 with TRBJ1-5; 8 nucleotides align to TRBD1. Trimming at V came to 4 bases and at J to 1 base, leaving 0 bases not matched to a gene. The CDR3 consists of 14 residues. Germline CDR1 is MDHEN and CDR2 is SYDVKM. The CDR3 DNA sequence: TGTGCCAGCAGTTCAGGGGGCAGCAATCAGCCCCAGCATTTT. This sequence encodes CASSSGGSNQPQHF.

This chain connects TRBV10-3 to TRBJ2-7; maybe TRBD2 (5 bases). Germline V gene lookup returns CDR1 ENHRY and CDR2 SYGVKD. The V end was cut by 3 bases, the J end by 1 base, with 13 bases between. CDR3 length equals 15 residues. The CDR3 spells CAISDVGEVSYEQYF. CDR3 nucleotide sequence: TGTGCCATCAGTGACGTGGGAGAGGTGTCCTACGAGCAGTACTTC.